The 11 T cell receptor beta chains below were found in one sample sequenced in a study of cytomegalovirus exposure and HLA in healthy donors. Assay used: immunoSEQ multiplex PCR; TCRdb lists only in-frame clones, some missing. This sample has approximately 270,000 clones, with approximately 83% found just once. Sequenced input: PBMCs. The receptors were gathered from a young woman in good health and CMV-seronegative.

The chain combines TRBV7-7 with TRBJ2-3, with D uncertain. V was shortened by 3 bases and J by 3 bases, with 7 bases between the two germline ends. CDR1 is SSHAT, CDR2 FNYEAQ, per germline (reference sequence). The CDR3 length is 13 residues. CDR3 bases: TGTGCCAGCAGCTTTCGGGTAACAGATACGCAGTATTTT. Translating gives CASSFRVTDTQYF.

The chain couples TRBV2 to TRBJ1-1; D call uncertain. Germline values: CDR1 SNHLY, CDR2 FYNNEI. Trimming took off 7 bases at V and 10 bases at J, with 16 bases between the two ends. The CDR3 has 12 residues. CDR3 nucleotides: TGTGCCAGCACCTATGCCCAAATTCGAGCTTTCTTT. Its protein is CASTYAQIRAFF.

This clone was counted only a few times. This sequence joins TRBV30 and TRBJ1-5; D is perhaps TRBD1 (5 bases). Trimming stripped 1 base from V and 9 bases from J, with 13 bases between. Germline values: CDR1 GTSNPN, CDR2 SVGIG (reference sequence). This CDR3 region has 13 residues. CDR3: CAWSGGDVGPQHF. The CDR3 DNA is TGTGCCTGGAGTGGGGGGGATGTTGGGCCCCAGCATTTT.

With respect to this clone: The sample carries other DNA sequences with the same CDR3. The chain joins TRBV19 to TRBJ1-5; D uncertain. CDR1 and CDR2 from the germline V gene are LNHDA and SQIVND (reference sequence). CDR3 length equals 14 residues. With 3 bases removed from V and 1 base from J, the gap between germline ends came to 7 bases. CDR3 nucleotides: TGTGCCAGTAGTATCTCTGGCAGCAATCAGCCCCAGCATTTT. Its protein is CASSISGSNQPQHF.

The V gene is TRBV5-6, the J gene TRBJ2-7, with 12 bases matching TRBD2. The CDR3 loop spans 18 amino acids. The junction had 12 bases not matched to a gene; V was cut back by 1 base and J by 4 bases. CDR1 is SGHDT, CDR2 YYEEEE, per germline. CDR3 loop: CASSLSLAGGPVLYEQYF. In nucleotides, the CDR3 is TGTGCCAGCAGCTTGAGCCTAGCGGGAGGGCCGGTGTTGTACGAGCAGTACTTC. Together with reference TRBV5-6 and TRBJ2-7, the CDR3 gives the full variable domain: DAGVTQSPTHLIKTRGQQVTLRCSPKSGHDTVSWYQQALGQGPQFIFQYYEEEERQRGNFPDRFSGHQFPNYSSELNVNALLLGDSALYLCASSLSLAGGPVLYEQYFGPGTRLTVT.

The chain employs TRBV6-1 and TRBJ2-7, with a possible D match to TRBD1 (6 bases). This CDR3 comprises 14 residues. CDR1 is MNHNS, CDR2 SASEGT, per germline. V lost 7 bases and J lost 2, with 15 bases in between. DNA for the CDR3: TGTGCCAGCATCCCCGGGACATACCCCTACGAGCAGTACTTC. It codes for CASIPGTYPYEQYF.

This chain links TRBV2 with TRBJ1-5; 7 bases are a match to TRBD1. Germline V gene lookup returns CDR1 SNHLY and CDR2 FYNNEI. V trimming: 6 bases; J trimming: 6 bases; junction bases outside the gene matches: 5. CDR3 length: 13 residues. The CDR3 loop reads CASSLGGFQPQHF. For the CDR3, the DNA is TGTGCCAGCAGCTTAGGGGGCTTTCAGCCCCAGCATTTT. The full variable domain, its missing parts supplied by reference TRBV2 and TRBJ1-5, is EPEVTQTPSHQVTQMGQEVILRCVPISNHLYFYWYRQILGQKVEFLVSFYNNEISEKSEIFDDQFSVERPDGSNFTLKIRSTKLEDSAMYFCASSLGGFQPQHFGDGTRLSIL.

The chain employs TRBV7-2 and TRBJ2-5; D is uncertain. The V end was cut by 0 bases, the J end by 6 bases, with 8 bases between. CDR1 and CDR2 from the germline V gene are SGHTA and FQGNSA. The CDR3 is 13 residues long. CDR3 sequence: CASSLALKQTQYF. DNA for the CDR3: TGTGCCAGCAGCTTAGCGCTAAAGCAGACCCAGTACTTC.

CDR3 sequence (DNA): TGCAGCGCTGGGACAGGGAATAGCAATCAGCCCCAGCATTTT. Its translation is CSAGTGNSNQPQHF. The chain joins TRBV29-1 to TRBJ1-5; 9 nucleotides line up with TRBD1. Germline assignment: CDR1 SQVTM and CDR2 ANQGSEA. The CDR3 loop spans 14 amino acids. With 7 bases clipped from V and 0 bases from J, the junction kept 4 bases outside the gene matches.

The J gene is TRBJ1-2, the V gene TRBV6-5; 7 bases line up with TRBD1. The CDR3 sequence is 15 residues long. Germline CDR1 is MNHEY and CDR2 is SVGAGI. J gave up 0 bases and V 5 bases, and 6 bases lay outside the gene matches. The CDR3 is CASSPGQVPNYGYTF. The CDR3 nucleotides read TGTGCCAGCAGTCCAGGACAGGTACCTAACTATGGCTACACCTTC.

The genes are TRBV4-2 and TRBJ2-7; TRBD1 matches at 10 bases. J lost 5 bases, V lost 0 bases, and 7 bases had no gene match. There are 16 residues in the CDR3. CDR1 and CDR2 (germline): LGHNA, YNFKEQ. The CDR3 here is CASSQEFGQGVDEQYF. The CDR3 DNA sequence: TGTGCCAGCAGCCAAGAATTCGGACAGGGGGTTGACGAGCAGTACTTC.